A selection of T cell receptor beta chains follows, all from one sample in a study of shared clonotypes between healthy human individuals. Some clones are missing from TCRdb's copy, which holds only in-frame ones; the method was immunoSEQ multiplex PCR. The sample shows just over 2,000,000 clones, 85% to 95% of them seen only once. Sequencing input: naive CD4+ T cells sorted from blood. Receptors were obtained from a man between 18 and 35 years old in good health. Each CDR3 is given with its conserved first and last residue. D genes are given only for firm matches. The listing skips clone size in some rows; elsewhere it reads once, few, many or a size class.

d_call: -
j_call: TRBJ1-2
clone_size: -
v_call: TRBV9
cdr3_nt: TGTGCCAGCAGCGTAGATGCAGGGCTGGTAGCCTTTATTTATGGCTACACCTTC
cdr3_aa: CASSVDAGLVAFIYGYTF

d_call: TRBD1
j_call: TRBJ2-5
clone_size: -
v_call: TRBV15
cdr3_nt: TGTGCCACCAGCAGAGGTTTCGGACAGGCCGGGGAGACCCAGTACTTC
cdr3_aa: CATSRGFGQAGETQYF

d_call: -
j_call: TRBJ2-2
clone_size: -
v_call: TRBV6-5
cdr3_nt: TGTGCCAGCAGTTACGGCCGCTTGGTCGGGGAGCTGTTTTTT
cdr3_aa: CASSYGRLVGELFF

d_call: TRBD2
j_call: TRBJ2-3
clone_size: -
v_call: TRBV7-8
cdr3_nt: TGTGCCAGCAGCTTAGTTAGCGGGAGTGGCACAGATACGCAGTATTTT
cdr3_aa: CASSLVSGSGTDTQYF

d_call: -
j_call: TRBJ2-1
clone_size: -
v_call: TRBV6-6
cdr3_nt: TGTGCCAGCACCCCACGGCAGTCTTCCAATTACGAGCAGTTCTTC
cdr3_aa: CASTPRQSSNYEQFF

d_call: -
j_call: TRBJ1-4
clone_size: -
v_call: TRBV5-1
cdr3_nt: TGCGCCAGCAGCCTGGCGCCGCTTGAAAAACTGTTTTTT
cdr3_aa: CASSLAPLEKLFF

d_call: TRBD1
j_call: TRBJ2-7
clone_size: once
v_call: TRBV7-8
cdr3_nt: TGTGCCAGCAGCTTAGCCGGGACAGGGTTCTACGAGCAGTACTTC
cdr3_aa: CASSLAGTGFYEQYF

d_call: TRBD1
j_call: TRBJ1-4
clone_size: -
v_call: TRBV29-1
cdr3_nt: TGCAGCGGCCGACAGGGGAATGAAAAACTGTTTTTT
cdr3_aa: CSGRQGNEKLFF

d_call: -
j_call: TRBJ1-6
clone_size: -
v_call: TRBV5-4
cdr3_nt: TGTGCCAGCAGCCTTGACACTTCACCCCTCCACTTT
cdr3_aa: CASSLDTSPLHF

d_call: -
j_call: TRBJ1-6
clone_size: -
v_call: TRBV6-1
cdr3_nt: TGTGCCAGCAGTGAAAGCGGCTGGTATAATTCACCCCTCCACTTT
cdr3_aa: CASSESGWYNSPLHF

d_call: -
j_call: TRBJ1-4
clone_size: once
v_call: TRBV5-6
cdr3_nt: TGTGCCAGCAGGCGACAAGTTATTGAAAAACTGTTTTTT
cdr3_aa: CASRRQVIEKLFF

d_call: TRBD2
j_call: TRBJ2-3
clone_size: -
v_call: TRBV30
cdr3_nt: TGTGCCTGGAGTGTGGGGGGGACCGCAGATACGCAGTATTTT
cdr3_aa: CAWSVGGTADTQYF

d_call: -
j_call: TRBJ2-7
clone_size: -
v_call: TRBV6-4
cdr3_nt: TGTGCCAGCAGTGCCCCCCGGGTCCACCCCTCGAACTACGAGCAGTACTTC
cdr3_aa: CASSAPRVHPSNYEQYF

d_call: -
j_call: TRBJ2-7
clone_size: once
v_call: TRBV5-1
cdr3_nt: TGCGCCAGCAGCGTGGACAGTCTCACCTACGAGCAGTACTTC
cdr3_aa: CASSVDSLTYEQYF

d_call: -
j_call: TRBJ1-5
clone_size: -
v_call: TRBV9
cdr3_nt: TGTGCCAGCAGCGTAGGCCAGGGAGGTATTCAGCCCCAGCATTTT
cdr3_aa: CASSVGQGGIQPQHF

d_call: TRBD2
j_call: TRBJ2-2
clone_size: -
v_call: TRBV9
cdr3_nt: TGTGCCAGCAGCGTAGGAGTAGCGGGGACTGGCGGGGAGCTGTTTTTT
cdr3_aa: CASSVGVAGTGGELFF

d_call: -
j_call: TRBJ1-6
clone_size: -
v_call: TRBV30
cdr3_nt: TGTGCCTGGAGGGTAATGGGGCCCTATAATTCACCCCTCCACTTT
cdr3_aa: CAWRVMGPYNSPLHF

d_call: TRBD2
j_call: TRBJ2-3
clone_size: -
v_call: TRBV7-2
cdr3_nt: TGTGCCAGCACCCCTCGGGGGGTCACAGATACGCAGTATTTT
cdr3_aa: CASTPRGVTDTQYF

d_call: -
j_call: TRBJ2-7
clone_size: -
v_call: TRBV6-6
cdr3_nt: TGTGCCAGCAGTTACAGGTTTGACAGGACCTACGAGCAGTACTTC
cdr3_aa: CASSYRFDRTYEQYF

d_call: -
j_call: TRBJ2-1
clone_size: -
v_call: TRBV14
cdr3_nt: TGTGCCAGCAGCCAAGATTCGGGGTCCAGGGAGCAGTTCTTC
cdr3_aa: CASSQDSGSREQFF

d_call: -
j_call: TRBJ1-6
clone_size: -
v_call: TRBV4-3
cdr3_nt: TGCGCCAGCAGCCGGAGCGAGCGTAATTCACCCCTCCACTTT
cdr3_aa: CASSRSERNSPLHF

d_call: -
j_call: TRBJ1-5
clone_size: -
v_call: TRBV7-3
cdr3_nt: TGTGCCAGCAGCTTCACCCAATGCGGGCCCCGGAGGGATAGCAATCAGCCCCAGCATTTT
cdr3_aa: CASSFTQCGPRRDSNQPQHF

d_call: -
j_call: TRBJ2-7
clone_size: -
v_call: TRBV28
cdr3_nt: TGTGCCAGCACCAAGCCGAGCTCCTACGAGCAGTACTTC
cdr3_aa: CASTKPSSYEQYF

d_call: -
j_call: TRBJ1-6
clone_size: -
v_call: TRBV7-3
cdr3_nt: TGTGCCAGCAGTTCTCAGGGGTATAATTCACCCCTCCACTTT
cdr3_aa: CASSSQGYNSPLHF

d_call: -
j_call: TRBJ2-5
clone_size: -
v_call: TRBV10-3
cdr3_nt: TGTGCCATCAGTCGTCTGGGATCCCAAGAGACCCAGTACTTC
cdr3_aa: CAISRLGSQETQYF

d_call: -
j_call: TRBJ2-7
clone_size: -
v_call: TRBV15
cdr3_nt: TGTGCCACCAGCAGAGAACTATTTAACTCCTACGAGCAGTACTTC
cdr3_aa: CATSRELFNSYEQYF

d_call: -
j_call: TRBJ2-7
clone_size: -
v_call: TRBV5-5
cdr3_nt: TGTGCCAGCAGGCAAACAGGAGGCGAGCAGTACTTC
cdr3_aa: CASRQTGGEQYF

d_call: -
j_call: TRBJ1-5
clone_size: -
v_call: TRBV6-6
cdr3_nt: TGTGCCAGCAGGCTTCAGGGGAGCAATCAGCCCCAGCATTTT
cdr3_aa: CASRLQGSNQPQHF

d_call: -
j_call: TRBJ2-1
clone_size: -
v_call: TRBV7-2
cdr3_nt: TGTGCCAGCAGGCCAGACCAGGAGAGCTCCTACAATGAGCAGTTCTTC
cdr3_aa: CASRPDQESSYNEQFF

d_call: -
j_call: TRBJ1-2
clone_size: -
v_call: TRBV7-3
cdr3_nt: TGTGCCAGCAGCTTAGGGGGACCTGGCTATGGCTACACCTTC
cdr3_aa: CASSLGGPGYGYTF

d_call: -
j_call: TRBJ2-1
clone_size: -
v_call: TRBV11-2
cdr3_nt: TGTGCCAGCAGCTTACGTCAGTACATAACGGCCTACAATGAGCAGTTCTTC
cdr3_aa: CASSLRQYITAYNEQFF

d_call: TRBD2
j_call: TRBJ2-7
clone_size: -
v_call: TRBV11-2
cdr3_nt: TGTGCCAGCAGCCCCCTGGGTAGCGGGAGAGACGAGCAGTACTTC
cdr3_aa: CASSPLGSGRDEQYF

d_call: -
j_call: TRBJ2-7
clone_size: -
v_call: TRBV9
cdr3_nt: TGTGCCAGCAGCGTAGCCCCCTGGGGCAGCACCTACGAGCAGTACTTC
cdr3_aa: CASSVAPWGSTYEQYF

d_call: -
j_call: TRBJ2-7
clone_size: -
v_call: TRBV28
cdr3_nt: TGTGCCAGCAGTTTCCCAGGGGCAACCTACGAGCAGTACTTC
cdr3_aa: CASSFPGATYEQYF

d_call: -
j_call: TRBJ2-7
clone_size: -
v_call: TRBV10-1
cdr3_nt: TGCGCCAGCAGTGACCATGGACAGTCCTACGAGCAGTACTTC
cdr3_aa: CASSDHGQSYEQYF

d_call: -
j_call: TRBJ2-1
clone_size: -
v_call: TRBV4-3
cdr3_nt: TGCGCCAGCAGCCCCCAAAAGGGAGGCTATGAGCAGTTCTTC
cdr3_aa: CASSPQKGGYEQFF

d_call: -
j_call: TRBJ2-3
clone_size: -
v_call: TRBV9
cdr3_nt: TGTGCCAGCAGCACCCGCGGGAACGCCGCGTCAGATACGCAGTATTTT
cdr3_aa: CASSTRGNAASDTQYF

d_call: TRBD2
j_call: TRBJ2-1
clone_size: -
v_call: TRBV9
cdr3_nt: TGTGCCAGCAGCGTTGGACTAGCGGACCGTACTGAGCAGTTCTTC
cdr3_aa: CASSVGLADRTEQFF

d_call: TRBD1
j_call: TRBJ1-4
clone_size: -
v_call: TRBV9
cdr3_nt: TGTGCCAGCAGCGTGACAGGGGGAAATGAAAAACTGTTTTTT
cdr3_aa: CASSVTGGNEKLFF

d_call: TRBD2
j_call: TRBJ2-1
clone_size: -
v_call: TRBV5-1
cdr3_nt: TGCGCCAGCAGGGCGGGGGGCTCCTACAATGAGCAGTTCTTC
cdr3_aa: CASRAGGSYNEQFF

d_call: TRBD1
j_call: TRBJ2-2
clone_size: -
v_call: TRBV11-3
cdr3_nt: TGTGCCAGCAGCGCCGACAGGGGACCCACCGGGGAGCTGTTTTTT
cdr3_aa: CASSADRGPTGELFF

d_call: -
j_call: TRBJ2-4
clone_size: -
v_call: TRBV4-2
cdr3_nt: TGTGCCAGCAGCCAAGGATTTTGGGTCGGCGGAGCCAAAAACATTCAGTACTTC
cdr3_aa: CASSQGFWVGGAKNIQYF

d_call: -
j_call: TRBJ1-3
clone_size: once
v_call: TRBV9
cdr3_nt: TGTGCCAGCAGCGCCCGGGACAACGGAAACACCATATATTTT
cdr3_aa: CASSARDNGNTIYF

d_call: TRBD2
j_call: TRBJ2-1
clone_size: -
v_call: TRBV11-3
cdr3_nt: TGTGCCAGCAGCCCATGGGGGGGGAGCCCCTACAATGAGCAGTTCTTC
cdr3_aa: CASSPWGGSPYNEQFF

d_call: TRBD1
j_call: TRBJ2-5
clone_size: -
v_call: TRBV5-5
cdr3_nt: TGTGCCAGCAGCTTGGAAGGACAGGGAGAGACCCAGTACTTC
cdr3_aa: CASSLEGQGETQYF

d_call: -
j_call: TRBJ1-1
clone_size: -
v_call: TRBV7-9
cdr3_nt: TGTGCCAGCAGCCTACTCAGGGGTGGGGGAACTGAAGCTTTCTTT
cdr3_aa: CASSLLRGGGTEAFF

d_call: TRBD1
j_call: TRBJ1-1
clone_size: -
v_call: TRBV10-3
cdr3_nt: TGTGCCACCCTAGGGACAGGGAACACTGAAGCTTTCTTT
cdr3_aa: CATLGTGNTEAFF